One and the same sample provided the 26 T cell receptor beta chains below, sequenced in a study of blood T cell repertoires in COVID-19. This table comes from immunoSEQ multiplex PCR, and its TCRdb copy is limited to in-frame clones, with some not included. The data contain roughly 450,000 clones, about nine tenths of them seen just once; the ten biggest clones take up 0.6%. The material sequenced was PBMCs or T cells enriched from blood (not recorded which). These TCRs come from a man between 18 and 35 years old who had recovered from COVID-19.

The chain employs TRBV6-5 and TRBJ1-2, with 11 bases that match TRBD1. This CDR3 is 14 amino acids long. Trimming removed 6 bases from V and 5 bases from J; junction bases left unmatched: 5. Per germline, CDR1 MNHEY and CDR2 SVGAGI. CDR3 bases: TGTGCCAGCAGGCAAGGACAGGGGGCTTATGGCTACACCTTC. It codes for CASRQGQGAYGYTF.

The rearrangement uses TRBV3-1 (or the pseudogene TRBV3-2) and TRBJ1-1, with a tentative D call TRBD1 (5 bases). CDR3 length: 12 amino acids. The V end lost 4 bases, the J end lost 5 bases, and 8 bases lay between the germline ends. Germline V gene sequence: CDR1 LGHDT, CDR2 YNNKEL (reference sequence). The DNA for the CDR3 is TGTGCCAGCAGCCCGGGGGTGACTGAAGCTTTCTTT. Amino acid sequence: CASSPGVTEAFF.

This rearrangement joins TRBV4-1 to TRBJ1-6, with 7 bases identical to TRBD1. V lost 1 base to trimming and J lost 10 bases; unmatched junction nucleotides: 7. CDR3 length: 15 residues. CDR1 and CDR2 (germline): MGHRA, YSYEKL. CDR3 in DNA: TGCGCCAGCAGCCAAGGGGGGGCAGGGGGATCACCCCTCCACTTT. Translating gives CASSQGGAGGSPLHF.

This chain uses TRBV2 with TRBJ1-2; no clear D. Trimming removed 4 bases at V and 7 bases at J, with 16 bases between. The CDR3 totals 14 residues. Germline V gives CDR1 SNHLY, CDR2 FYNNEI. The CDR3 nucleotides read TGTGCCAGCAGTGTGGAGGGTACATTACGTGGCTACACCTTC. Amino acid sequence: CASSVEGTLRGYTF.

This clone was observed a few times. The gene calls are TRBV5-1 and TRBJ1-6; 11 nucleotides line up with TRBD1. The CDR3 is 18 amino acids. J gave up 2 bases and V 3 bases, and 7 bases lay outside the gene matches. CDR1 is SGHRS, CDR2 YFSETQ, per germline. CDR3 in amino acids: CASSSGTGGLPYNSPLHF. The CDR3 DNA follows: TGCGCCAGCAGCTCAGGGACAGGGGGGTTGCCCTATAATTCACCCCTCCACTTT.

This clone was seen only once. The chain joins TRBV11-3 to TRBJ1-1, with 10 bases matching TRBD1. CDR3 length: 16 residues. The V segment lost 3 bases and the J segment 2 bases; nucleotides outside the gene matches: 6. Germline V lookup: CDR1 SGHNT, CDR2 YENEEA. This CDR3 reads CASSLPRDRGNTEAFF. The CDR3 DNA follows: TGTGCCAGCAGCTTGCCCCGGGACAGGGGAAACACTGAAGCTTTCTTT.

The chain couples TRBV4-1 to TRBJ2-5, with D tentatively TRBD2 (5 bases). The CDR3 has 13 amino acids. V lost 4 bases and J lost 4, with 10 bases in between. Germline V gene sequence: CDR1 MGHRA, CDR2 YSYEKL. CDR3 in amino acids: CASSPEGLETQYF. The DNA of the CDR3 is TGCGCCAGCAGCCCCGAGGGCTTAGAGACCCAGTACTTC.

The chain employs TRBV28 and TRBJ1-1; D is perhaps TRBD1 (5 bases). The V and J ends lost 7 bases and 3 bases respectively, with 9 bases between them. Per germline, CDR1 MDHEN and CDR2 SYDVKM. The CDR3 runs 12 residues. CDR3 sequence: CASKRGYTEAFF. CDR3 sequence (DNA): TGTGCCAGCAAAAGGGGTTACACTGAAGCTTTCTTT.

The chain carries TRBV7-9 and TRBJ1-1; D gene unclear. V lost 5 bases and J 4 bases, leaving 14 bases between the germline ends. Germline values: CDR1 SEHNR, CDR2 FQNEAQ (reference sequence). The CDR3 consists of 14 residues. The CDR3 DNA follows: TGTGCCAGCAGCCAACTGACGGGTGGCACTGAAGCTTTCTTT. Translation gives CASSQLTGGTEAFF.

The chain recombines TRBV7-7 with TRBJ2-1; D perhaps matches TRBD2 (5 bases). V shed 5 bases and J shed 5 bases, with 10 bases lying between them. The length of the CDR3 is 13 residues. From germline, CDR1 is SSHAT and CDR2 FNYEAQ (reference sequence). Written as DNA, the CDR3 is TGTGCCAGCAGCGAACTAGGCCACAATGAGCAGTTCTTC. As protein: CASSELGHNEQFF.

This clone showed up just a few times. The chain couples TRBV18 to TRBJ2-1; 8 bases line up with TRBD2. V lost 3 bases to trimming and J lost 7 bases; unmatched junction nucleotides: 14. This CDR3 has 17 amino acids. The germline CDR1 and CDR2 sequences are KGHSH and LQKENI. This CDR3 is CASSPPGSGGRLNEQFF. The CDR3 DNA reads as TGTGCCAGCTCACCCCCGGGTTCGGGAGGGAGATTGAATGAGCAGTTCTTC.

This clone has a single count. CDR3 region: CASSRRVGETQYF. The CDR3 bases are TGTGCCAGCAGTCGCAGGGTGGGAGAGACCCAGTACTTC. This chain joins TRBV28 and TRBJ2-5, with D possibly being TRBD1 (5 bases). CDR3 size: 13 residues. Trimming took off 5 bases at V and 4 bases at J, with 11 bases between the two ends. From germline, CDR1 is MDHEN and CDR2 SYDVKM.

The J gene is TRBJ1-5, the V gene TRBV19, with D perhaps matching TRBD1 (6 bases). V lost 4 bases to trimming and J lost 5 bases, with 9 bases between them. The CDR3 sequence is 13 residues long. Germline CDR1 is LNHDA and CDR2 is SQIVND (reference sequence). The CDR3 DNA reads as TGTGCCAGTAGTACCCGGACAGATCAGCCCCAGCATTTT. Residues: CASSTRTDQPQHF.

The CDR3 region has the DNA TGTGCCAGCAGCTTTAGTGGGCAGAATAATTCACCCCTCCACTTT. Encoded protein: CASSFSGQNNSPLHF. The genes are TRBV7-9 and TRBJ1-6; D gene ambiguous. Trimming removed 3 bases from V and 5 bases from J, with 11 bases in between. This CDR3 region has 15 residues. Germline V gene sequence: CDR1 SEHNR, CDR2 FQNEAQ (reference sequence).

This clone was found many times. The CDR3 sequence is CASSSDRGAYGYTF. The CDR3 DNA follows: TGTGCCAGCAGTTCGGACAGGGGGGCCTATGGCTACACCTTC. The rearrangement joins TRBV6-5 to TRBJ1-2; TRBD1 aligns across 10 bases. The length of the CDR3 is 14 residues. Per the germline V gene, CDR1 is MNHEY and CDR2 is SVGAGI. J was trimmed by 4 bases and V by 4 bases; bases with no gene match: 3.

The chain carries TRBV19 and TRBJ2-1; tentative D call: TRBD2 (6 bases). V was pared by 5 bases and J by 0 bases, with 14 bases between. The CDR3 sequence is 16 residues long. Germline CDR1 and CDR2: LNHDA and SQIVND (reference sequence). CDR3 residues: CASSVGTLRSYNEQFF. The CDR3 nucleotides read TGTGCCAGTAGTGTGGGGACTCTTCGCTCCTACAATGAGCAGTTCTTC.

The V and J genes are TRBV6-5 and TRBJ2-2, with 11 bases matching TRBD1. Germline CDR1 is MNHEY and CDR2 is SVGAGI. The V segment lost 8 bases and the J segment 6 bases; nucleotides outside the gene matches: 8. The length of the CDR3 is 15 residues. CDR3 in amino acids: CASDEGTGGPGELFF. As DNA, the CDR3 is TGTGCCAGCGATGAGGGGACAGGGGGTCCCGGGGAGCTGTTTTTT.

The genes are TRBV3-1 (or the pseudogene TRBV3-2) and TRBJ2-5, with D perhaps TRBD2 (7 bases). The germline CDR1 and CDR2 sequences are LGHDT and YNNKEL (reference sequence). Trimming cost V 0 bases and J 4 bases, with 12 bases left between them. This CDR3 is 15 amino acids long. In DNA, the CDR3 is TGTGCCAGCAGCCAAGATCTGGGGGGGCTAGAGACCCAGTACTTC. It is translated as CASSQDLGGLETQYF.

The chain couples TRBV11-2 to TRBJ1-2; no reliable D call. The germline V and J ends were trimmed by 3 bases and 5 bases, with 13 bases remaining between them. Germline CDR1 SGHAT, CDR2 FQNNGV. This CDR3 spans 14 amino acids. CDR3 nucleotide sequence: TGTGCCAGCAGCTTCGGGTCTCAACGGTATGGCTACACCTTC. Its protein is CASSFGSQRYGYTF.

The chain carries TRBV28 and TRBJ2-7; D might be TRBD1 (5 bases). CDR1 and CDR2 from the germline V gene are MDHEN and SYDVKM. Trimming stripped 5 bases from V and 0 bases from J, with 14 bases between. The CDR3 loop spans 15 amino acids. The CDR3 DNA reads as TGTGCCAGCAGTCACTGGGGCTCTGTCTCCTACGAGCAGTACTTC. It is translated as CASSHWGSVSYEQYF.

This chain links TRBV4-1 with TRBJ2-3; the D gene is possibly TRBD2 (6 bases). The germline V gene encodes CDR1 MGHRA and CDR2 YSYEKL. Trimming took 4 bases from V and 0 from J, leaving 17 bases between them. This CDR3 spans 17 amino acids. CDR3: CASSRLWRGSSTDTQYF. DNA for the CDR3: TGCGCCAGCAGCCGTCTTTGGAGGGGCTCTAGCACAGATACGCAGTATTTT.

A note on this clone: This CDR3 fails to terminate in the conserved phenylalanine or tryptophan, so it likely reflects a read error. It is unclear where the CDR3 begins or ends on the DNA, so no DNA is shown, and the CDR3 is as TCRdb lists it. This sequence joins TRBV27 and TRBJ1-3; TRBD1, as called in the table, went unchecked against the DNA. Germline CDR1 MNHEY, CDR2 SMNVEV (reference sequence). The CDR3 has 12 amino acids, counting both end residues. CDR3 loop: CASSPVTGPSLL.

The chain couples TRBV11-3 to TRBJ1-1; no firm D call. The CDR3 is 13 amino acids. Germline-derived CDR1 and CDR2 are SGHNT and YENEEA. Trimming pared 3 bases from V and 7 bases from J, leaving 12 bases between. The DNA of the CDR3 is TGTGCCAGCAGCTTCCTTCGCGAGGGTGAAGCTTTCTTT. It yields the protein CASSFLREGEAFF. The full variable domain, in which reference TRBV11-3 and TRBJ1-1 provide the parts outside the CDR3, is EAGVVQSPRYKIIEKKQPVAFWCNPISGHNTLYWYLQNLGQGPELLIRYENEEAVDDSQLPKDRFSAERLKGVDSTLKIQPAELGDSAVYLCASSFLREGEAFFGQGTRLTVV.

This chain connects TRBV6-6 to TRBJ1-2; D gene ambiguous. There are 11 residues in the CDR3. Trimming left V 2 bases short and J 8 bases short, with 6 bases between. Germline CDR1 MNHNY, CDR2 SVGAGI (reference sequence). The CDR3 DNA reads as TGTGCCAGCAGTTACGGGCAGGGCTACACCTTC. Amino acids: CASSYGQGYTF.

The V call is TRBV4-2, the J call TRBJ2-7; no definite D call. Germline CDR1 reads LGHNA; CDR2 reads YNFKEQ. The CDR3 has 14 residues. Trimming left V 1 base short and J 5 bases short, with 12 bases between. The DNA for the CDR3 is TGTGCCAGCAGCCAAGCTGCGGAGATAGACGAGCAGTACTTC. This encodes CASSQAAEIDEQYF.

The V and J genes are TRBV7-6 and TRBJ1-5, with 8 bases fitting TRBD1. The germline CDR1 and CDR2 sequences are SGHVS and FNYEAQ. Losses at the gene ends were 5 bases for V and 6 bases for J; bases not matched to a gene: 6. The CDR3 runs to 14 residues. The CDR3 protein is CASSPGQGGQPQHF. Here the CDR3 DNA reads TGTGCCAGCAGCCCAGGACAGGGAGGTCAGCCCCAGCATTTT.